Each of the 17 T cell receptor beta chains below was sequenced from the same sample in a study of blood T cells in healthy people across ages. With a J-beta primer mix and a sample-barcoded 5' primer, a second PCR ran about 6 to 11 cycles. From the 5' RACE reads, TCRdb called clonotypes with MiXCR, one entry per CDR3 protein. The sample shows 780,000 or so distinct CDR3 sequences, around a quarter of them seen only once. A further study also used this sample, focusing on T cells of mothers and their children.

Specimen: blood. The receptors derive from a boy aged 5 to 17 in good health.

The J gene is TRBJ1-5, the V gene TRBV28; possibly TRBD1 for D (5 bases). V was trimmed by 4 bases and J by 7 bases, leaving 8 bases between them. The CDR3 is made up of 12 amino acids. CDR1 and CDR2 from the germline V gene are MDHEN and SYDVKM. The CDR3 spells CASSSGDQPQHF. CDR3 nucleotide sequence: TGTGCCAGCAGTTCCGGGGACCAGCCCCAGCATTTT.

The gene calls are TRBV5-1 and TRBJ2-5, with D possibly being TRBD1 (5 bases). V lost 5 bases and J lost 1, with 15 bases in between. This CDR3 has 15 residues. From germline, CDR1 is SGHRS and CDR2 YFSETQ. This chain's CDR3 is CASRLLGQIQETQYF. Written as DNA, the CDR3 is TGCGCCAGCAGACTCCTGGGGCAGATCCAAGAGACCCAGTACTTC.

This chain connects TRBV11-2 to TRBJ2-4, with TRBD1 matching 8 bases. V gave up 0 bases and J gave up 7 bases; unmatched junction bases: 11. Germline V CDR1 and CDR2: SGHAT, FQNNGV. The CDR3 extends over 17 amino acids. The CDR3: CASSLDPGQGPWNIQYF. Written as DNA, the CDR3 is TGTGCCAGCAGCTTAGATCCCGGACAGGGCCCCTGGAACATTCAGTACTTC.

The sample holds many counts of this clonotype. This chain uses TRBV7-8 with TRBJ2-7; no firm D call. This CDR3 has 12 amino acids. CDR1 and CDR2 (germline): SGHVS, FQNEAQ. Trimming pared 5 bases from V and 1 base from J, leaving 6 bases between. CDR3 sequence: CASSPTSYEQYF. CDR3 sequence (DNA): TGTGCCAGCAGCCCGACATCCTACGAGCAGTACTTC.

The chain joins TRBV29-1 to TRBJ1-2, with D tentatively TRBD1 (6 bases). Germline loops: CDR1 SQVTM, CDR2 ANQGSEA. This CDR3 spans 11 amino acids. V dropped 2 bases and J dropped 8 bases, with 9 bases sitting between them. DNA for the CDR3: TGCAGCGTTGAAACAGGGAAGGGCTACACCTTC. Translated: CSVETGKGYTF.

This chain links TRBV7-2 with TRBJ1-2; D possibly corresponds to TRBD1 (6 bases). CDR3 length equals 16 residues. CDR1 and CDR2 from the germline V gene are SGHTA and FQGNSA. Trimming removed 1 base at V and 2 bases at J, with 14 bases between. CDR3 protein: CASSLGAGVGNYGYTF. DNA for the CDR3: TGTGCCAGCAGCTTAGGGGCAGGGGTAGGGAACTATGGCTACACCTTC.

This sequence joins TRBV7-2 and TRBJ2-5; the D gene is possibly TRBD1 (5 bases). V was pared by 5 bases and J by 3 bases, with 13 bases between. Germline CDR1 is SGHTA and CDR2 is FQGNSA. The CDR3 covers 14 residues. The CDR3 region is CASSPLGAEETQYF. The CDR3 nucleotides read TGTGCCAGCAGCCCCCTTGGGGCAGAAGAGACCCAGTACTTC.

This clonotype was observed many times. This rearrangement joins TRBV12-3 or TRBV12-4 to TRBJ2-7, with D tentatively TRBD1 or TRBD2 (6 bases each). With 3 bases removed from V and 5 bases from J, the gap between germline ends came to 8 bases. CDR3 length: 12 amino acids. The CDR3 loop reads CASSFGGHEQYF. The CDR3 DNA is TGTGCCAGCAGTTTCGGGGGCCACGAGCAGTACTTC.

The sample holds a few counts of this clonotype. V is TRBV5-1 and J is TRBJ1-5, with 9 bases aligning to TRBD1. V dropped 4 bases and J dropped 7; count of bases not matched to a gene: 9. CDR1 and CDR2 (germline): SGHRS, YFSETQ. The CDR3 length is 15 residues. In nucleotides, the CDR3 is TGCGCCAGCAGCACAACGGGACAGGGCTTGCAGCCCCAGCATTTT. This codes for CASSTTGQGLQPQHF.

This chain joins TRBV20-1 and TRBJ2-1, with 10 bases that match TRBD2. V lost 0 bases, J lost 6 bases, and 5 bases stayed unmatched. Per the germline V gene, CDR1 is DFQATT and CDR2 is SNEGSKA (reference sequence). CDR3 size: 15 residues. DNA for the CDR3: TGCAGTGCTAGAGATGTCGGGACTAGCGCCAATGAGCAGTTCTTC. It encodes CSARDVGTSANEQFF.

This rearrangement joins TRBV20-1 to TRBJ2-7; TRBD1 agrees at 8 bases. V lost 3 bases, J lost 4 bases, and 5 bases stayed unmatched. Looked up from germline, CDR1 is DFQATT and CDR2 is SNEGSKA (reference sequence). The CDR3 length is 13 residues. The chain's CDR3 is CSASSGGVYEQYF. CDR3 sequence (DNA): TGCAGTGCTAGTTCAGGGGGCGTTTACGAGCAGTACTTC.

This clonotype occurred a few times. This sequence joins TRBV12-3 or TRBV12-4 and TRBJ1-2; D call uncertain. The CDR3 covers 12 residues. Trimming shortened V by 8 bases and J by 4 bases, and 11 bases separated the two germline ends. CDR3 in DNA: TGTGCCAGCTTGGGCCAGGCCTATGGCTACACCTTC. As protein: CASLGQAYGYTF.

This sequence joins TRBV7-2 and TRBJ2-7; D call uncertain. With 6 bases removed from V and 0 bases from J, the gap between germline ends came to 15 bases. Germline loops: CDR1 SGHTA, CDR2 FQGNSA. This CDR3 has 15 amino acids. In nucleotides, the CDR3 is TGTGCCAGCAGAAGACTTAGGCAGGACTCCTACGAGCAGTACTTC. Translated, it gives CASRRLRQDSYEQYF.

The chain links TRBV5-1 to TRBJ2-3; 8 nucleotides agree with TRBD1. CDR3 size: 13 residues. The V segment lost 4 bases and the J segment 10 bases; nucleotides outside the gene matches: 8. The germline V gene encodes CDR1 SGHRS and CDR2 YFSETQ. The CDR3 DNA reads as TGCGCCAGCAGCCAAGAAGGACAGGGCGCGCAGTATTTT. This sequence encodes CASSQEGQGAQYF.

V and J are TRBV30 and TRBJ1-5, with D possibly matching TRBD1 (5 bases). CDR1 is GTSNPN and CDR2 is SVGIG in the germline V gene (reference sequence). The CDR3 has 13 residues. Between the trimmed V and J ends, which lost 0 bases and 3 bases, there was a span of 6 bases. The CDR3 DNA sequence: TGTGCCTGGAGTGTACAGGACAATCAGCCCCAGCATTTT. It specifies CAWSVQDNQPQHF.

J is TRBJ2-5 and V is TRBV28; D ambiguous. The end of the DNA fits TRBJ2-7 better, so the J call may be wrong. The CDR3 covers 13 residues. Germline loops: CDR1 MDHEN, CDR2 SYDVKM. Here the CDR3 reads CASSLTNPYEQYF. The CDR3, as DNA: TGTGCCAGCAGTTTGACAAACCCCTACGAGCAGTACTTC.

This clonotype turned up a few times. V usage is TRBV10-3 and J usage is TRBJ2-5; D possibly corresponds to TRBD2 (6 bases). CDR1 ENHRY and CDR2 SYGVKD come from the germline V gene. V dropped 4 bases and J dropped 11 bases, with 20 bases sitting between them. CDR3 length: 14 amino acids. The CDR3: CAISGSSLAWEQYF. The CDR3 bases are TGTGCCATCAGTGGGTCTAGTCTAGCGTGGGAGCAGTACTTC.